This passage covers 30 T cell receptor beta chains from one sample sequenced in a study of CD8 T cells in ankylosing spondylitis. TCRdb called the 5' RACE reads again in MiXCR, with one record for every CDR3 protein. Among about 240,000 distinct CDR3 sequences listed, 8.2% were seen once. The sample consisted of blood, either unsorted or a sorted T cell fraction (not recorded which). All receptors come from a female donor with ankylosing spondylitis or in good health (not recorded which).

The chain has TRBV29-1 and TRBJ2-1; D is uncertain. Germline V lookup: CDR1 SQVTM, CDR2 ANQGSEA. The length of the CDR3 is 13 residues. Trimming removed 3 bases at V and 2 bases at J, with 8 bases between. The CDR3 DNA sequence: TGCAGCGTTGAGACTGGAACCTACAATGAGCAGTTCTTC. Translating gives CSVETGTYNEQFF.

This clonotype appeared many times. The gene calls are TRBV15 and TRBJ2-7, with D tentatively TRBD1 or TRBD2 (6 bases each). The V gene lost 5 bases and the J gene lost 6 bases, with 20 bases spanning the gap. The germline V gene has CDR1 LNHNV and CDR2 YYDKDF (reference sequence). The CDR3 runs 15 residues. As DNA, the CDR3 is TGTGCCACCAGCTTCCGTCCGGGACAAGCGGGCGAGCAGTACTTC. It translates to CATSFRPGQAGEQYF.

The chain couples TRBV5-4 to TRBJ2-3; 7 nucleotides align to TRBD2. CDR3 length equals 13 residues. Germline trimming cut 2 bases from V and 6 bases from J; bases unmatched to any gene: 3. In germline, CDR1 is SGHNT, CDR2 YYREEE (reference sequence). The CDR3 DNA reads TGTGCCAGCAGCTTCCTCGGGAGGGATACGCAGTATTTT. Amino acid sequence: CASSFLGRDTQYF.

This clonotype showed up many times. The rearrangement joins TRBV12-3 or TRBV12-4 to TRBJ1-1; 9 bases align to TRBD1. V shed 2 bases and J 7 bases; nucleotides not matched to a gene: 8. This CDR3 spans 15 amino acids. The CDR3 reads CASSLRGQGTNEAFF. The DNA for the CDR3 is TGTGCCAGCAGTTTAAGGGGACAGGGAACGAATGAAGCTTTCTTT.

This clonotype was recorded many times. The CDR3 DNA follows: TGCAGTGCTAGAACGGACTTCGATTTCGAAGCTTTCTTT. Its protein product is CSARTDFDFEAFF. The J gene is TRBJ1-1, the V gene TRBV20-1; D is uncertain. The V end was cut by 2 bases, the J end by 8 bases, with 15 bases between. Germline V gene sequence: CDR1 DFQATT, CDR2 SNEGSKA (reference sequence). The CDR3 runs to 13 residues.

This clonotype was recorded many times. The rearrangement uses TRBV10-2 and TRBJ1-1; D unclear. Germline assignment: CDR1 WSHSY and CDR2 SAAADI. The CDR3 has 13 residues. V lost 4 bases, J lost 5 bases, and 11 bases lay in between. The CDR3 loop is CASSGVGRTEAFF. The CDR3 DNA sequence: TGCGCCAGCAGTGGGGTAGGGCGGACTGAAGCTTTCTTT.

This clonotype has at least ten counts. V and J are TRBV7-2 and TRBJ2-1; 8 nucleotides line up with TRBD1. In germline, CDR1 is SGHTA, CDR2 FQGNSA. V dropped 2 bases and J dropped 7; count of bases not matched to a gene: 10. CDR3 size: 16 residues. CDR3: CASSLPGRGPWNEQFF. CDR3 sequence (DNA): TGTGCCAGCAGCTTACCGGGCAGGGGGCCGTGGAATGAGCAGTTCTTC.

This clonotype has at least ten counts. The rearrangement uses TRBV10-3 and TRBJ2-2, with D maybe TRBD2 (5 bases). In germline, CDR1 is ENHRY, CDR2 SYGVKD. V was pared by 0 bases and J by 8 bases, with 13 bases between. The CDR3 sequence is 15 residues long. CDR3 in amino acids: CAISESNTSEGELFF. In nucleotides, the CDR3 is TGTGCCATCAGTGAGTCGAATACTAGTGAGGGGGAGCTGTTTTTT.

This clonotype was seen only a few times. CDR3 DNA: TGTGCCACCAGTTCTAGCGGGAGCGGCGAGCAGTACTTC. It is translated as CATSSSGSGEQYF. The chain recombines TRBV24-1 with TRBJ2-7, with 10 bases aligning to TRBD2. Germline V gene lookup returns CDR1 KGHDR and CDR2 SFDVKD. The CDR3 runs 13 residues. V lost 6 bases to trimming and J lost 6 bases; unmatched junction nucleotides: 4.

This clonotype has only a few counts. The CDR3 reads CASSTFSREETQYF. The CDR3 DNA sequence: TGTGCCAGCAGCACATTTTCAAGGGAAGAGACCCAGTACTTC. V usage is TRBV7-9 and J usage is TRBJ2-5, with D unclear. The V end was cut by 5 bases, the J end by 3 bases, with 13 bases between. Germline lookup yields CDR1 SEHNR and CDR2 FQNEAQ (reference sequence). CDR3 size: 14 residues. The full variable domain, with the rest looked up from reference TRBV7-9 and TRBJ2-5, is DTGVSQNPRHKITKRGQNVTFRCDPISEHNRLYWYRQTLGQGPEFLTYFQNEAQLEKSRLLSDRFSAERPKGSFSTLEIQRTEQGDSAMYLCASSTFSREETQYFGPGTRLLVL.

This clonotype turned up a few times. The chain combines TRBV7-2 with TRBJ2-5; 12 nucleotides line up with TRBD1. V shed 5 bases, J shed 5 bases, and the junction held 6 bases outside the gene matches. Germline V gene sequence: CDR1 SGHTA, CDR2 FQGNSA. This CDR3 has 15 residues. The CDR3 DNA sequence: TGTGCCAGCAGCCCGGGACAGGGGGCGCGGGAGACCCAGTACTTC. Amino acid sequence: CASSPGQGARETQYF.

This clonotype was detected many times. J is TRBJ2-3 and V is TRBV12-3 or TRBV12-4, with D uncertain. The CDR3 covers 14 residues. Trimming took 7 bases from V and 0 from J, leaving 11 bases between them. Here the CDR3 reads CASNRHLSTDTQYF. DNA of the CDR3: TGTGCCAGCAATCGGCACCTAAGCACAGATACGCAGTATTTT.

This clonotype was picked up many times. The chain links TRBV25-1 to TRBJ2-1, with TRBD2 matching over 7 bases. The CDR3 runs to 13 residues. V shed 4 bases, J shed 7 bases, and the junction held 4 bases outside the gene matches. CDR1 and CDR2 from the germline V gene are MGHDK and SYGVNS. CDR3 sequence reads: CASSVLGRNEQFF. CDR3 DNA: TGTGCCAGCAGTGTGCTCGGGAGGAATGAGCAGTTCTTC.

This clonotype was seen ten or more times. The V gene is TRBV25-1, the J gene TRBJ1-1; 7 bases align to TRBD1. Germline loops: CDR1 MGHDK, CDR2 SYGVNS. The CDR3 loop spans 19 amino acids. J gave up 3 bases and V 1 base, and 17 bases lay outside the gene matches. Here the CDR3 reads CASSEFATRQGGVYTEAFF. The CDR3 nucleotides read TGTGCCAGCAGTGAATTTGCCACCAGACAGGGCGGCGTGTACACTGAAGCTTTCTTT. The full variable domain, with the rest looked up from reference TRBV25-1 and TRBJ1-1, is EADIYQTPRYLVIGTGKKITLECSQTMGHDKMYWYQQDPGMELHLIHYSYGVNSTEKGDLSSESTVSRIRTEHFPLTLESARPSHTSQYLCASSEFATRQGGVYTEAFFGQGTRLTVV.

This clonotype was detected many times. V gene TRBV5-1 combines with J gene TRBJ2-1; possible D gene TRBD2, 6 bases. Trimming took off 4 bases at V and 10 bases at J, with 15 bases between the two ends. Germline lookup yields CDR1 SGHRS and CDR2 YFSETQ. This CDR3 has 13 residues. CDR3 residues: CASSPITREEQFF. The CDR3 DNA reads TGCGCCAGCAGCCCCATTACCCGGGAGGAGCAGTTCTTC.

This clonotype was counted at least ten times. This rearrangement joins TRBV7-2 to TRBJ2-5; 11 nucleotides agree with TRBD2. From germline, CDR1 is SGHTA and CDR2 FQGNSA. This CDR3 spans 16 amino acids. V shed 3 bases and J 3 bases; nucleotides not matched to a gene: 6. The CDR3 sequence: CASSLPGTSGEETQYF. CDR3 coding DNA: TGTGCCAGCAGCTTGCCCGGGACTAGCGGCGAAGAGACCCAGTACTTC.

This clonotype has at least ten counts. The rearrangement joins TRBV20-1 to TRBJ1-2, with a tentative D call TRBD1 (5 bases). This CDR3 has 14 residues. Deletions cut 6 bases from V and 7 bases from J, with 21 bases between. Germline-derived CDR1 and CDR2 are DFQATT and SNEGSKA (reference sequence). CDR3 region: CSAAPYRAQGGYTF. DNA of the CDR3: TGCAGTGCGGCCCCCTACAGAGCCCAGGGTGGCTACACCTTC.

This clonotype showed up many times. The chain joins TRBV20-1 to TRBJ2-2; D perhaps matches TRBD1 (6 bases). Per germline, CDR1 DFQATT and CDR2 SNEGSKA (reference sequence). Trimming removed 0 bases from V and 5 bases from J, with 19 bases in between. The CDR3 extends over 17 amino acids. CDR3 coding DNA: TGCAGTGCTAGAGATCCCGTTAAGGGGGTAAATACCGGGGAGCTGTTTTTT. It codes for CSARDPVKGVNTGELFF.

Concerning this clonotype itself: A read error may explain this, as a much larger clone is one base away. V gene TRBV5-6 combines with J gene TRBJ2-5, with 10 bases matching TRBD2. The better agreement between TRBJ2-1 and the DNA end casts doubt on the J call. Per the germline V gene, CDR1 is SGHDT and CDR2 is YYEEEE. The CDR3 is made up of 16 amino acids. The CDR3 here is CASSSDTSGKPETQFF. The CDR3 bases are TGTGCCAGCAGCTCCGATACTAGCGGGAAACCAGAGACCCAGTTCTTC.

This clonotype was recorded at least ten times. The CDR3 DNA reads as TGCGCCAGCAGCTTGAGTGCAGGGGGATCGGGCACTGAAGCTTTCTTT. It yields the protein CASSLSAGGSGTEAFF. The chain is built from TRBV5-1 and TRBJ1-1, with TRBD1 matching 7 bases. This CDR3 spans 16 amino acids. V was clipped by 1 base and J by 4 bases; unmatched bases: 10. Germline V CDR1 and CDR2: SGHRS, YFSETQ.

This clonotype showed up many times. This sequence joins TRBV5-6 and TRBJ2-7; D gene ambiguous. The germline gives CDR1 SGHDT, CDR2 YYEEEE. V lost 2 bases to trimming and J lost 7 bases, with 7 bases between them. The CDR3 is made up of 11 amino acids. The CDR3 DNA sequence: TGTGCCAGCAGCTTTGAGCGAGAGCAGTACTTC. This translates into CASSFEREQYF.

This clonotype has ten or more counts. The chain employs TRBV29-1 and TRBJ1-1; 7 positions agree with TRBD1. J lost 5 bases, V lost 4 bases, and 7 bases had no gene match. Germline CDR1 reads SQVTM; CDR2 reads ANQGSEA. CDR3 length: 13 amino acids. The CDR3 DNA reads TGCAGCGTTGCCACCAACAGGGGAACTGAAGCTTTCTTT. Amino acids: CSVATNRGTEAFF.

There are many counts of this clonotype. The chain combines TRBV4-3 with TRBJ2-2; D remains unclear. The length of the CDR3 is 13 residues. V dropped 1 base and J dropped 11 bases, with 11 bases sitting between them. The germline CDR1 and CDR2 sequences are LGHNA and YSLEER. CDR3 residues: CASSQGVSGELFF. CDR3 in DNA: TGCGCCAGCAGCCAAGGGGTCTCAGGAGAGCTGTTTTTT.

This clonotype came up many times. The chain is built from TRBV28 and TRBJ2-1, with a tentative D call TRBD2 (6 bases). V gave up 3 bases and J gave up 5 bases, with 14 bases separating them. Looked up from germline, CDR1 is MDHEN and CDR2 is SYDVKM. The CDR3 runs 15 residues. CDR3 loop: CASSLGGSQNNEQFF. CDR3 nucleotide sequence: TGTGCCAGCAGTTTGGGGGGATCGCAAAACAATGAGCAGTTCTTC.

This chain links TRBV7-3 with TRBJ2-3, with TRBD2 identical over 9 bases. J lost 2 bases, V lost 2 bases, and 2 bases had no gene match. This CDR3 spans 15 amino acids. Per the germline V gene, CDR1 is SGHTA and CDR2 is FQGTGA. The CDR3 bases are TGTGCCAGCAGCTTACTAGCGGGAATCACAGATACGCAGTATTTT. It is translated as CASSLLAGITDTQYF. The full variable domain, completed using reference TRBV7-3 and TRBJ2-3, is GAGVSQTPSNKVTEKGKYVELRCDPISGHTALYWYRQSLGQGPEFLIYFQGTGAADDSGLPNDRFFAVRPEGSVSTLKIQRTERGDSAVYLCASSLLAGITDTQYFGPGTRLTVL.

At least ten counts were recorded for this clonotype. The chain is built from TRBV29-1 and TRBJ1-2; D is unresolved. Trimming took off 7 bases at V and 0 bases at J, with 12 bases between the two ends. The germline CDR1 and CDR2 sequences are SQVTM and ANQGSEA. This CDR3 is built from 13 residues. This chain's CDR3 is CSARRAPNYGYTF. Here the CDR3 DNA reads TGCAGCGCCCGCCGGGCACCTAACTATGGCTACACCTTC.

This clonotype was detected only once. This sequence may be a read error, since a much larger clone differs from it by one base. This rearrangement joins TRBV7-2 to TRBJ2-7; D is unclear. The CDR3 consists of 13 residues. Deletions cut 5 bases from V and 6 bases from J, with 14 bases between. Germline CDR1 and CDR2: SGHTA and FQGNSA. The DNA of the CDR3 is TGTACCAGCAGCATTACCCAAGAGCTCGAGCAGTACTTC. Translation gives CTSSITQELEQYF.

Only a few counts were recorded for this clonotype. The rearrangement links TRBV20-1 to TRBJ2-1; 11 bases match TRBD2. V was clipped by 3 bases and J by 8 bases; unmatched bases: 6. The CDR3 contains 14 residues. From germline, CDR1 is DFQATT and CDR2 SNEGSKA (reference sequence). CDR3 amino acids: CSARDSGRAHEQFF. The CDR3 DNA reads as TGCAGTGCTAGGGATAGCGGGAGGGCCCATGAGCAGTTCTTC.

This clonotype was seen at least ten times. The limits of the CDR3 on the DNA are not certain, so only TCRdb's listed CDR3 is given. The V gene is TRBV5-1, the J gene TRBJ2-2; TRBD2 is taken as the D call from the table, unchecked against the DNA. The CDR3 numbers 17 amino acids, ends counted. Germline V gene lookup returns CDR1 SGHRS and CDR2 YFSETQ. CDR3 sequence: CASSLGLAVNTGELFFF.

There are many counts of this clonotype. The CDR3 here is CAWSGAEPRSGNTIYF. In nucleotides, the CDR3 is TGTGCCTGGAGTGGCGCGGAGCCTCGCTCTGGAAACACCATATATTTT. This chain joins TRBV30 and TRBJ1-3; D uncertain. There are 16 residues in the CDR3. Trimming pared 1 base from V and 0 bases from J, leaving 13 bases between. Germline V CDR1 and CDR2: GTSNPN, SVGIG (reference sequence).